Given below is one TCR beta chain in context. Authors' data handling: Estimation of nucleated cell counts was performed using reference gene primer amplification. TCRdb's table, derived via immunoSEQ multiplex PCR, lists solely in-frame clones and lacks some. Clonal size and the V and J genes are those of that table, whereas D and trimming came from the DNA. The table lists about 130,000 clones, 70% to 90% of them singletons. The sample comes from a study of blood T cell repertoires in COVID-19. CDR3 length: 15 residues. Germline assignment: CDR1 WNHNN and CDR2 SYGVQD (reference sequence). Trimming removed 5 bases at V and 2 bases at J, with 15 bases between. Everyone who took part was 18 to 89 years old, and they came from 24 US areas.

This receptor was identified in a man aged 45 to 65 who had recovered from COVID-19. The chain employs TRBV10-1 and TRBJ1-2; possible D gene TRBD1, 6 bases. The sequencing input was PBMCs or T cells enriched from blood (not recorded which). The CDR3 reads CASSPADRFNYGYTF. The CDR3 coding sequence is TGCGCCAGCAGTCCCGCGGACAGATTCAACTATGGCTACACCTTC.